This T cell receptor (beta chain) comes out of a study of blood T cell repertoires in COVID-19. Study overall: The United States, Italy and Spain were the sources of the acute and convalescent COVID-19 samples.

Residents of about two dozen US areas, aged roughly 18 to 95 years, made up the participants. V lost 6 bases, J lost 7 bases, and 8 bases stayed unmatched. The CDR3 is 14 residues long. Germline V gives CDR1 MDHEN, CDR2 SYDVKM. Assay used: immunoSEQ multiplex PCR; TCRdb lists only in-frame clones, some missing. The data show some 350,000 clones, over 80% seen once. The TCR was taken from a man aged 25-40 years who had recovered from COVID-19. Sequencing used PBMCs or T cells enriched from blood (not recorded which). The genes are TRBV28 and TRBJ2-7; the match to TRBD1 covers 11 bases. The CDR3 DNA follows: TGTGCCAGCAGCAGGGACAGGGGGTTGGGGGAGCAGTACTTC. It yields the protein CASSRDRGLGEQYF. Together with reference TRBV28 and TRBJ2-7, the CDR3 gives the full variable domain: DVKVTQSSRYLVKRTGEKVFLECVQDMDHENMFWYRQDPGLGLRLIYFSYDVKMKEKGDIPEGYSVSREKKERFSLILESASTNQTSMYLCASSRDRGLGEQYFGPGTRLTVT.